Each of the 9 T cell receptor beta chains below was sequenced from the same sample in a study of T-cell memory formation after mild COVID-19. Via MiXCR, TCRdb re-called the 5' RACE reads, giving one row per CDR3 protein. Of roughly 600,000 distinct CDR3 sequences listed, roughly 18% are singletons. The sample consisted of PBMCs or a T cell subset sorted from them (not recorded which). These receptors all come from an adult woman who had mild COVID-19 (a few samples of this study predate the infection). Cell type and time point are not known.

There are a few counts of this clonotype. The chain carries TRBV24-1 and TRBJ2-2, with 8 bases fitting TRBD1. The CDR3 is 16 residues long. Trimming removed 4 bases from V and 2 bases from J; junction bases left unmatched: 5. The germline gives CDR1 KGHDR, CDR2 SFDVKD. The CDR3 coding sequence is TGTGCCACCAGTGAGTTCGGGACAGGTAACACCGGGGAGCTGTTTTTT. It codes for CATSEFGTGNTGELFF.

This clonotype was counted between two and nine times. This sequence joins TRBV5-6 and TRBJ2-3, with TRBD2 identical over 10 bases. CDR3 size: 16 residues. Germline assignment: CDR1 SGHDT and CDR2 YYEEEE. V shed 1 base, J shed 6 bases, and the junction held 8 bases outside the gene matches. CDR3 region: CASSLLLAGTKDTQYF. CDR3 coding DNA: TGTGCCAGCAGCTTGTTACTAGCGGGAACTAAGGATACGCAGTATTTT.

This clonotype was picked up a small number of times. V gene TRBV7-2 combines with J gene TRBJ2-7, with D uncertain. The germline CDR1 and CDR2 sequences are SGHTA and FQGNSA. The CDR3 runs 15 residues. V was pared by 0 bases and J by 5 bases, with 14 bases between. The CDR3 bases are TGTGCCAGCAGCTTAGCGTCATGGCAGAGGCACGAGCAGTACTTC. It specifies CASSLASWQRHEQYF.

CDR3 loop: CASSLMPPGLVGEQYF. The DNA for the CDR3 is TGTGCCAGCAGTTTAATGCCGCCGGGACTAGTAGGCGAGCAGTACTTC. V gene TRBV12-3 or TRBV12-4 combines with J gene TRBJ2-7; 8 nucleotides align to TRBD2. J gave up 6 bases and V 2 bases, and 12 bases lay outside the gene matches. This CDR3 has 16 amino acids.

V gene TRBV6-5 combines with J gene TRBJ2-3, with D perhaps matching TRBD2 (6 bases). Trimming stripped 0 bases from V and 0 bases from J, with 10 bases between. The germline V gene encodes CDR1 MNHEY and CDR2 SVGAGI. The CDR3 has 16 amino acids. CDR3 in amino acids: CASSYSAGLSTDTQYF. CDR3 bases: TGTGCCAGCAGTTACTCTGCGGGACTTAGCACAGATACGCAGTATTTT.

This clonotype was seen a handful of times. The chain employs TRBV28 and TRBJ1-6; perhaps TRBD1 as D (5 bases). CDR3 size: 13 residues. From germline, CDR1 is MDHEN and CDR2 SYDVKM. The V and J ends lost 9 bases and 7 bases respectively, with 13 bases between them. The CDR3 sequence: CASSGTENSPLHF. DNA for the CDR3: TGTGCCAGTTCCGGGACGGAGAATTCACCCCTCCACTTT. Variable domain in full (rest from reference TRBV28 and TRBJ1-6): DVKVTQSSRYLVKRTGEKVFLECVQDMDHENMFWYRQDPGLGLRLIYFSYDVKMKEKGDIPEGYSVSREKKERFSLILESASTNQTSMYLCASSGTENSPLHFGNGTRLTVT.

This clonotype was seen more than once but under ten times. The J gene is TRBJ2-1, the V gene TRBV7-9; 9 bases line up with TRBD2. Losses at the gene ends were 5 bases for V and 5 bases for J; bases not matched to a gene: 10. Per the germline V gene, CDR1 is SEHNR and CDR2 is FQNEAQ (reference sequence). The CDR3 has 16 residues. The CDR3 region is CASSRISSGIDNEQFF. The CDR3, as DNA: TGTGCCAGCAGCCGGATTTCTAGCGGGATAGACAATGAGCAGTTCTTC.

This clonotype has only a few counts. The rearrangement uses TRBV7-2 and TRBJ1-1, with no clear D. Germline CDR1 reads SGHTA; CDR2 reads FQGNSA. The CDR3 spans 15 residues. V shed 2 bases and J shed 4 bases, with 14 bases lying between them. CDR3 sequence reads: CASSLSPSAGTEAFF. DNA for the CDR3: TGTGCCAGCAGCTTATCCCCTTCAGCGGGCACTGAAGCTTTCTTT.

This clonotype has ten or more counts. The chain is built from TRBV18 and TRBJ2-3, with 10 bases matching TRBD2. The length of the CDR3 is 17 residues. Germline loops: CDR1 KGHSH, CDR2 LQKENI. V shed 0 bases, J shed 3 bases, and the junction held 6 bases outside the gene matches. In nucleotides, the CDR3 is TGTGCCAGCTCACCACCGTCTAGCGGGAGTCGGACAGATACGCAGTATTTT. Its translation is CASSPPSSGSRTDTQYF.